These T cell receptor beta chains were read from a single sample in a study of T cells in Graves' hyperthyroidism and ophthalmopathy. MiXCR, applied by TCRdb to the multiplex PCR reads, yields one record per CDR3 protein. The sample comprises hundreds of thousands of distinct CDR3 sequences, approximately 20% of which are singletons, and roughly 50% rests with the top ten. Sequenced sample: blood. The origin of the receptors is a man between 40 and 49 years old with Graves' ophthalmopathy. CDR3s leave out the opening cysteine and the closing phenylalanine or tryptophan.

v_gene	len	j_gene	CDR3aa
TRBV10-3	12	TRBJ1-3	AISESNPGNTIY
TRBV7-6	14	TRBJ2-3	ASSLEQGWGTDTQY
TRBV6-1	11	TRBJ1-5	ASSERGNQPQH
TRBV11-2	20	TRBJ1-5	ASSSSTRVIPTGLWRVKPQH
TRBV7-3	15	TRBJ2-1	ASSLGTSGSWANEQF
TRBV7-9	14	TRBJ2-5	ASSLEAGRDMETQY
TRBV2	11	TRBJ1-3	ASSVDQGNTIY
TRBV27	12	TRBJ1-2	ASMPGGQVLGYT
TRBV28	14	TRBJ2-7	ASSPSDLASSYEQY
TRBV7-2	14	TRBJ1-1	ASSLGQIGTNTEAF
TRBV28	11	TRBJ1-5	ASSLGSDQPQH
TRBV28	13	TRBJ1-6	ASSHRGRLRSPLH
TRBV12-3/TRBV12-4	9	TRBJ1-2	ASKGESGYT
TRBV2	14	TRBJ1-6	ASSERFPQNNSPLH
TRBV20-1	13	TRBJ2-7	SARDARAGSYEQY
TRBV20-1	13	TRBJ2-3	SAARRTGGTDTQY
TRBV20-1	13	TRBJ2-7	SAQNRDSGAYEQY
TRBV7-2	12	TRBJ2-5	ASCKAGARETQY
TRBV29-1	10	TRBJ1-1	SVGQELPEAF
TRBV5-1	16	TRBJ2-2	ASSPREGASGDPGELF
TRBV7-9	12	TRBJ2-5	ASSSPQGGETQY
TRBV11-2	13	TRBJ1-3	ASSFIGSSGNTIY
TRBV7-2	14	TRBJ2-3	ASSTRLAGGTDTQY
TRBV18	11	TRBJ1-1	ASSHGGTPEAF
TRBV28	10	TRBJ1-1	ASHRTGGEAF
TRBV30	13	TRBJ2-5	AWNLPPGPQETQY
TRBV28	10	TRBJ1-1	ASSLTLAEAF
TRBV27	14	TRBJ2-1	ASSLTGTSVFNEQF
TRBV12-3/TRBV12-4	12	TRBJ1-1	ASSLAAGRGEAF
TRBV4-2	13	TRBJ2-3	ASSQEAVSTDTQY
TRBV6-1	11	TRBJ2-2	ASNRANTGELF
TRBV5-1	14	TRBJ2-1	ASSSISGVGPGEQF
TRBV6-1	12	TRBJ2-3	ASSEERGTDTQY
TRBV4-1	13	TRBJ1-1	ASSQEGPMNTEAF
TRBV20-1	13	TRBJ1-4	SARDHRGANEKLF
TRBV7-9	12	TRBJ1-1	ASSLRGMNTEAF
TRBV27	12	TRBJ2-4	ASSSPSSKNIQY
TRBV6-2/TRBV6-3	14	TRBJ2-7	ASSFDRDLPPYEQY
TRBV24-1	16	TRBJ2-2	ATSGLTSGGYNTGELF
TRBV24-1	12	TRBJ2-5	ATSPQGFEETQY
TRBV3-1	12	TRBJ1-5	ASSLSLGSQPQH
TRBV6-2/TRBV6-3	10	TRBJ2-7	ASRDDLYEQY
TRBV3-1	14	TRBJ2-3	ASSQIQGAYPDTQY
TRBV13	11	TRBJ1-1	ASSLTGMPEAF
TRBV29-1	11	TRBJ2-7	SVGMASPYEQY
TRBV5-1	13	TRBJ2-2	ASSFQGARTGELF
TRBV7-2	14	TRBJ2-7	ASSRVGGSGAYEQY
TRBV2	12	TRBJ2-3	ASSKTGATDTQY
TRBV5-1	13	TRBJ1-5	ASSRGDSPNQPQH
TRBV7-9	13	TRBJ2-7	ASSLGRTGSYEQY
TRBV6-1	11	TRBJ2-7	ASTGRTSYEQY
TRBV20-1	13	TRBJ1-1	SARDIRGKNTEAF
TRBV5-8	18	TRBJ1-3	ASSLMFLVLSGGAGNTIY
TRBV10-3	12	TRBJ2-7	AITRDRGDYEQY
TRBV6-1	11	TRBJ1-1	ASRQGQGSEAF